A selection of T cell receptor beta chains follows, all from one sample in a study of blood T cell repertoires in COVID-19. TCRdb's table, derived via immunoSEQ multiplex PCR, lists solely in-frame clones and lacks some. Of 220,000 or so clones in the sample, under 90% were seen once. The material sequenced was peripheral blood. All receptors derive from a woman aged 55-70 years who had recovered from COVID-19. Both conserved end residues are part of each CDR3. A D gene is named only where the DNA matches it firmly. Clone size, where shown, is once, few, many, or a class for clones that have expanded.

J gene: TRBJ2-7
V gene: TRBV7-6
CDR3 length: 15
D gene: NA
clone size: once
CDR3 DNA: TGTGCCAGCAGCTTGGTGTCAGGGAACCCTTACGAGCAGTACTTC
CDR3 protein: CASSLVSGNPYEQYF

J gene: TRBJ2-3
V gene: TRBV19
CDR3 length: 13
D gene: NA
clone size: NA
CDR3 DNA: TGTGCCAGTAGTATGAGAGAGTGGGATACGCAGTATTTT
CDR3 protein: CASSMREWDTQYF

J gene: TRBJ1-1
V gene: TRBV12-3/TRBV12-4
CDR3 length: 12
D gene: NA
clone size: NA
CDR3 DNA: TGTGCCAGCCGGGTTTTGAACACTGAAGCTTTCTTT
CDR3 protein: CASRVLNTEAFF

J gene: TRBJ2-7
V gene: TRBV5-1
CDR3 length: 16
D gene: TRBD2
clone size: NA
CDR3 DNA: TGCGCCAGCAGCTTGGCGACTAGCGACCTCGGCTACGAGCAGTACTTC
CDR3 protein: CASSLATSDLGYEQYF

J gene: TRBJ1-2
V gene: TRBV5-1
CDR3 length: 12
D gene: NA
clone size: NA
CDR3 DNA: TGCGCCAGCAGCTTGGGACAGGATGGCTACACCTTC
CDR3 protein: CASSLGQDGYTF

J gene: TRBJ1-1
V gene: TRBV19
CDR3 length: 15
D gene: TRBD1
clone size: NA
CDR3 DNA: TGTGCCAGTAGAGGGACAGGGGGCTTCGGCACTGAAGCTTTCTTT
CDR3 protein: CASRGTGGFGTEAFF

J gene: TRBJ2-2
V gene: TRBV30
CDR3 length: 15
D gene: TRBD2
clone size: NA
CDR3 DNA: TGTGCCTGGACTAGCGGGGGCGCGAACACCGGGGAGCTGTTTTTT
CDR3 protein: CAWTSGGANTGELFF

J gene: TRBJ1-1
V gene: TRBV9
CDR3 length: 16
D gene: NA
clone size: once
CDR3 DNA: TGTGCCAGCAGCGTAGTCGGGGGGCGGGCTGACACTGAAGCTTTCTTT
CDR3 protein: CASSVVGGRADTEAFF

J gene: TRBJ2-1
V gene: TRBV27
CDR3 length: 15
D gene: NA
clone size: NA
CDR3 DNA: TGTGCCAGCAGTTTAACCCGTAGCTCCTACAATGAGCAGTTCTTC
CDR3 protein: CASSLTRSSYNEQFF

J gene: TRBJ1-1
V gene: TRBV6-5
CDR3 length: 13
D gene: NA
clone size: NA
CDR3 DNA: TGTGCCAGCAGTTACACGACAGTCACTGAAGCTTTCTTT
CDR3 protein: CASSYTTVTEAFF

J gene: TRBJ2-7
V gene: TRBV10-3
CDR3 length: 14
D gene: TRBD2
clone size: NA
CDR3 DNA: TGTGCCATCAGTGGGACTAGCGCCTCCTACGAGCAGTACTTC
CDR3 protein: CAISGTSASYEQYF